The clone carrying this T cell receptor beta chain was seen repeatedly, ten times or more. What it binds is unknown. Using RNA transcripts as the source, TCR beta CDR3 regions were amplified. The TCR CDR3 first-round RT-PCR relied on the HTBI primer set. A single record per CDR3 protein comes from TCRdb applying MiXCR to the multiplex PCR reads. Counted here are 650,000 to 750,000 distinct CDR3 sequences, 11% to 15% occurring once; the ten biggest clones make up roughly 10%. This sample is drawn from a study of T cells in Graves' hyperthyroidism and ophthalmopathy. Study results and limitations: Blood also showed most of the thyroid clonotypes that were expanded above 0.001.

Sequencing was carried out using blood. The TCR comes from a woman aged 18-35 years with Graves' hyperthyroidism.

In nucleotides, the CDR3 is TGTGCCACTAGACAGGGTATCGCAAACAATGAGCAGTTCTTC. This gives the protein CATRQGIANNEQFF. This chain links TRBV6-1 with TRBJ2-1; 7 bases are shared with TRBD1. This CDR3 has 14 amino acids. Looked up from germline, CDR1 is MNHNS and CDR2 is SASEGT. Losses at the gene ends were 10 bases for V and 5 bases for J; bases not matched to a gene: 11.